Below are 29 T cell receptor beta chains sequenced from a single sample in a study of control samples from healthy donors and cancer patients. The table came from immunoSEQ multiplex PCR; TCRdb's copy has only in-frame clones and leaves some out. The sample records 13,000 or so clones, 88% being singletons. The sequencing input was formalin-fixed, paraffin-embedded tissue. These receptors were taken from a male donor with melanoma.

This clone was recorded once. The chain is built from TRBV21-1 and TRBJ2-4; the DNA was not used to check the table's D call, TRBD1. TRBV21-1 is recorded as a pseudogene. There are 14 residues in the CDR3. The CDR3 nucleotides read TGTGCCAGCAGCAAAGACAAAGCCAAAAACATTCAGTACTTC. Encoded protein: CASSKDKAKNIQYF.

The V call is TRBV11-3, the J call TRBJ2-5, with D maybe TRBD1 (6 bases). Trimming removed 4 bases at V and 5 bases at J, with 17 bases between. This CDR3 contains 15 residues. Germline V lookup: CDR1 SGHNT, CDR2 YENEEA. CDR3 nucleotide sequence: TGTGCCAGCAGCTCGAAACCTCAGGGGTGGGAGACCCAGTACTTC. Translation: CASSSKPQGWETQYF.

The chain recombines TRBV5-1 with TRBJ2-3; 10 bases match TRBD1. The CDR3 runs to 16 residues. Trimming removed 2 bases from V and 4 bases from J; junction bases left unmatched: 7. CDR1 is SGHRS, CDR2 YFSETQ, per germline. CDR3 region: CASSLPGQGYADTQYF. The CDR3, as DNA: TGCGCCAGCAGCTTACCGGGACAGGGGTACGCAGATACGCAGTATTTT.

The chain uses TRBV21-1 and TRBJ2-1; the table's D call, TRBD1, has no DNA check behind it. TRBV21-1 corresponds to a pseudogene. This CDR3 region has 19 residues. CDR3 residues: CASSKEGAGGRRCFNEQFF. DNA of the CDR3: TGTGCCAGCAGCAAAGAAGGGGCAGGGGGGCGACGTTGTTTTAATGAGCAGTTCTTC.

V gene TRBV24-1 combines with J gene TRBJ2-7; tentatively, D is TRBD2 (7 bases). CDR1 is KGHDR, CDR2 SFDVKD, per germline. CDR3 length equals 12 residues. V was shortened by 11 bases and J by 3 bases, with 13 bases between the two germline ends. As DNA, the CDR3 is TGTGCCAACCCGAGGGGGGGCTACGAGCAGTACGTC. Amino acid sequence: CANPRGGYEQYV.

Only one count was recorded for this clone. J is TRBJ2-7 and V is TRBV6-4; D perhaps matches TRBD2 (6 bases). Germline values: CDR1 MRHNA, CDR2 SNTAGT. CDR3 length: 13 amino acids. Between the trimmed V and J ends, which lost 6 bases and 5 bases, there was a span of 14 bases. CDR3 DNA sequence: TGTGCCAGCAGGACCTTAACTAGCCACGAGCAGTACTTC. This encodes CASRTLTSHEQYF.

The V and J genes are TRBV9 and TRBJ2-2; D is undetermined. From germline, CDR1 is SGDLS and CDR2 YYNGEE. The CDR3 has 13 residues. Trimming took 0 bases from V and 6 from J, leaving 6 bases between them. The CDR3: CASSVAVSGELFF. The CDR3 region has the DNA TGTGCCAGCAGCGTAGCCGTATCCGGGGAGCTGTTTTTT.

The V call is TRBV4-1, the J call TRBJ1-3; 7 bases map to TRBD1. After removal of 0 bases from V and 0 bases from J, the junction contained 8 bases not matched to a gene. Germline values: CDR1 MGHRA, CDR2 YSYEKL. CDR3 length: 18 amino acids. As DNA, the CDR3 is TGCGCCAGCAGCCAAGATCTGGCAGGGGGGTTCTCTGGAAACACCATATATTTT. This encodes CASSQDLAGGFSGNTIYF.

The chain employs TRBV4-1 and TRBJ2-3, with TRBD2 as a possible D gene (6 bases). The V gene lost 1 base and the J gene lost 5 bases, with 19 bases spanning the gap. The V gene's germline CDR1 is MGHRA and CDR2 YSYEKL. The CDR3 is 17 amino acids. CDR3 nucleotide sequence: TGCGCCAGCAGCCAAGTTGATAGCGGAAAAAGAGGAGATACGCAGTATTTT. It codes for CASSQVDSGKRGDTQYF.

V gene TRBV4-3 combines with J gene TRBJ2-5, with 8 nucleotides matching TRBD1. Trimming took 1 base from V and 5 from J; bases not matched to a gene: 3. Germline CDR1 and CDR2: LGHNA and YSLEER. This CDR3 is 14 amino acids long. The CDR3 region is CASSQGTGYETQYF. The CDR3 coding sequence is TGCGCCAGCAGCCAAGGGACAGGGTACGAGACCCAGTACTTC.

V is TRBV20-1 and J is TRBJ2-3; 12 bases line up with TRBD2. This CDR3 has 17 amino acids. Germline CDR1 DFQATT, CDR2 SNEGSKA (reference sequence). Germline trimming cut 3 bases from V and 3 bases from J; bases unmatched to any gene: 10. The CDR3 here is CSASFGSSGRATDTQYF. CDR3 in DNA: TGCAGTGCTAGTTTCGGTTCTAGCGGGAGGGCAACAGATACGCAGTATTTT.

This sequence joins TRBV10-3 and TRBJ1-1; no clear D. This CDR3 has 13 amino acids. Germline values: CDR1 ENHRY, CDR2 SYGVKD. The V end lost 10 bases, the J end lost 5 bases, and 17 bases lay between the germline ends. Here the CDR3 reads CATSYSSYTEAFF. The CDR3 DNA reads TGTGCCACAAGCTACAGCTCGTATACTGAAGCTTTCTTT.

The rearrangement uses TRBV5-1 and TRBJ2-5; D is ambiguous. V was trimmed by 5 bases and J by 5 bases, leaving 16 bases between them. The CDR3 extends over 14 amino acids. The germline CDR1 and CDR2 sequences are SGHRS and YFSETQ. The CDR3 nucleotides are TGCGCCAGCAGATCCCGGGTTGGAGATGAGACCCAGTACTTC. Amino acids: CASRSRVGDETQYF. Together with reference TRBV5-1 and TRBJ2-5, the CDR3 gives the full variable domain: KAGVTQTPRYLIKTRGQQVTLSCSPISGHRSVSWYQQTPGQGLQFLFEYFSETQRNKGNFPGRFSGRQFSNSRSEMNVSTLELGDSALYLCASRSRVGDETQYFGPGTRLLVL.

This CDR3 is CASSLRPGLAGYEQFF. In DNA, the CDR3 is TGTGCCAGCAGCTTACGGCCCGGACTAGCGGGATATGAGCAGTTCTTC. The genes are TRBV7-3 and TRBJ2-1; 12 bases are a match to TRBD2. Trimming at V came to 2 bases and at J to 8 bases, leaving 7 bases not matched to a gene. The CDR3 has 16 amino acids. CDR1 is SGHTA, CDR2 FQGTGA, per germline.

The chain recombines TRBV5-3 with TRBJ2-1, with D tentatively TRBD2 (6 bases). TRBV5-3 is known as an ORF, though its function is uncertain. V lost 1 base and J 2 bases, leaving 10 bases between the germline ends. The CDR3 sequence is 15 residues long. In nucleotides, the CDR3 is TGTGCCAGAAGCTTGAGGGAGGCAACCTACAATGAGCAGTTCTTC. Translating it yields CARSLREATYNEQFF.

The rearrangement links TRBV4-3 to TRBJ1-2; unclear D gene. CDR3 size: 13 residues. V gave up 0 bases and J gave up 4 bases, with 6 bases separating them. CDR1 is LGHNA and CDR2 is YSLEER in the germline V gene. The CDR3 DNA reads as TGCGCCAGCAGCCAAGAGCCAGGCTATGGCTACACCTTC. The encoded protein is CASSQEPGYGYTF.

This rearrangement joins TRBV19 to TRBJ2-7; perhaps TRBD2 as D (5 bases). CDR1 is LNHDA, CDR2 SQIVND, per germline (reference sequence). Trimming took 6 bases from V and 0 from J, leaving 9 bases between them. The CDR3 has 13 amino acids. For the CDR3, the DNA is TGTGCCAGTAGGCGGGCATCCTCCTACGAGCAGTACTTC. Translating it yields CASRRASSYEQYF.

The count of this clone is one. This rearrangement joins TRBV6-5 to TRBJ2-1, with TRBD2 identical over 14 bases. After removal of 4 bases from V and 8 bases from J, the junction contained 4 bases not matched to a gene. Germline V lookup: CDR1 MNHEY, CDR2 SVGAGI. This CDR3 spans 15 amino acids. This CDR3 is CASSSGTSGSYEQFF. CDR3 DNA: TGTGCCAGCAGTTCCGGGACTAGCGGGAGCTATGAGCAGTTCTTC.

This clone came up a few times. CDR3 nucleotides: TGTGCCAGCAGCTTAGACGGCGGGGCCTACAATGAGCAGTTCTTC. Its translation is CASSLDGGAYNEQFF. The chain uses TRBV7-3 and TRBJ2-1, with D perhaps TRBD2 (6 bases). CDR3 length equals 15 residues. Trimming pared 2 bases from V and 2 bases from J, leaving 10 bases between. CDR1 and CDR2 from the germline V gene are SGHTA and FQGTGA. Looking up the rest from reference TRBV7-3 and TRBJ2-1 gives the full variable domain: GAGVSQTPSNKVTEKGKYVELRCDPISGHTALYWYRQSLGQGPEFLIYFQGTGAADDSGLPNDRFFAVRPEGSVSTLKIQRTERGDSAVYLCASSLDGGAYNEQFFGPGTRLTVL.

The chain combines TRBV7-2 with TRBJ1-2, with D unclear. Germline lookup yields CDR1 SGHTA and CDR2 FQGNSA. V was cut by 2 bases and J by 5 bases, with 12 bases left in between. This CDR3 has 14 amino acids. CDR3 DNA: TGTGCCAGCAGCTTATCACGACTGGAATATGGCTACACCTTC. Its translation: CASSLSRLEYGYTF. Supplemented by reference TRBV7-2 and TRBJ1-2, the full variable domain reads GAGVSQSPSNKVTEKGKDVELRCDPISGHTALYWYRQSLGQGLEFLIYFQGNSAPDKSGLPSDRFSAERTGGSVSTLTIQRTQQEDSAVYLCASSLSRLEYGYTFGSGTRLTVV.

V usage is TRBV7-9 and J usage is TRBJ2-1; 8 positions agree with TRBD2. CDR3 length: 18 amino acids. V lost 0 bases to trimming and J lost 3 bases; unmatched junction nucleotides: 10. CDR1 and CDR2 (germline): SEHNR, FQNEAQ (reference sequence). DNA of the CDR3: TGTGCCAGCAGCTTAGCAGGGCTAGCGGGCCGGTACTACAATGAGCAGTTCTTC. Amino acids: CASSLAGLAGRYYNEQFF.

This chain connects TRBV3-1 (or the pseudogene TRBV3-2) to TRBJ2-7; D is unclear. V lost 0 bases to trimming and J lost 0 bases, with 15 bases between them. Germline V lookup: CDR1 LGHDT, CDR2 YNNKEL (reference sequence). This CDR3 is 17 amino acids long. The CDR3 spells CASSQEDVQWDSYEQYV. The CDR3 DNA reads as TGTGCCAGCAGCCAAGAGGACGTTCAGTGGGACTCCTACGAGCAGTACGTC.

V usage is TRBV6-5 and J usage is TRBJ2-1, with TRBD2 identical over 7 bases. This CDR3 contains 14 residues. V was clipped by 9 bases and J by 1 base; unmatched bases: 6. Germline CDR1 reads MNHEY; CDR2 reads SVGAGI. CDR3 loop: CASAAGVSYNEQFF. In nucleotides, the CDR3 is TGTGCCAGTGCGGCGGGAGTATCCTACAATGAGCAGTTCTTC.

The gene calls are TRBV10-3 and TRBJ2-2; a possible D gene is TRBD2 (5 bases). The V gene lost 4 bases and the J gene lost 6 bases, with 21 bases spanning the gap. Germline loops: CDR1 ENHRY, CDR2 SYGVKD. This CDR3 comprises 17 residues. The CDR3 DNA is TGTGCCATCAGTGGTCTCGGAGCGGCCCCCGGGGCCGGGGAGCTGTTTTTT. Protein product: CAISGLGAAPGAGELFF.

The chain joins TRBV15 to TRBJ1-4; D might be TRBD1 (6 bases). V gave up 5 bases and J gave up 8 bases, with 24 bases separating them. Germline values: CDR1 LNHNV, CDR2 YYDKDF (reference sequence). The CDR3 spans 17 residues. The CDR3 DNA reads as TGTGCCACCAGCGCAAGGGGGACGGACAAAGGAGGGGAAAAACTGTTTTTT. Its translation: CATSARGTDKGGEKLFF. The full variable domain, with the rest looked up from reference TRBV15 and TRBJ1-4, is DAMVIQNPRYQVTQFGKPVTLSCSQTLNHNVMYWYQQKSSQAPKLLFHYYDKDFNNEADTPDNFQSRRPNTSFCFLDIRSPGLGDTAMYLCATSARGTDKGGEKLFFGSGTQLSVL.

The chain carries TRBV6-2 or TRBV6-3 and TRBJ2-1; 7 bases agree with TRBD2. The CDR3 runs to 17 residues. The germline gives CDR1 MNHEY, CDR2 SVGEGT. V was clipped by 6 bases and J by 7 bases; unmatched bases: 18. The CDR3 loop is CASSRKLARGPGNEQFF. For the CDR3, the DNA is TGTGCCAGCAGCCGTAAACTAGCGAGAGGGCCCGGAAATGAGCAGTTCTTC.

The chain couples TRBV14 to TRBJ2-2, with D possibly TRBD2 on 6 matching bases. This CDR3 has 16 residues. Germline V gene sequence: CDR1 SGHDN, CDR2 FVKESK. V was pared by 2 bases and J by 7 bases, with 17 bases between. The CDR3 region has the DNA TGTGCCAGCAGCCAATTTGGGAGGCCCGGAGGCGGGGAGCTGTTTTTT. Protein sequence: CASSQFGRPGGGELFF.

Written as DNA, the CDR3 is TGCGCCAGCAGCTTCGGGACCCACAATGAGCAGTTCTTC. Its translation is CASSFGTHNEQFF. This chain connects TRBV5-1 to TRBJ2-1; possibly TRBD1 or TRBD2 for D (5 bases each). The CDR3 extends over 13 amino acids. CDR1 and CDR2 from the germline V gene are SGHRS and YFSETQ. V was pared by 2 bases and J by 5 bases, with 8 bases between. The full variable domain, in which reference TRBV5-1 and TRBJ2-1 provide the parts outside the CDR3, is KAGVTQTPRYLIKTRGQQVTLSCSPISGHRSVSWYQQTPGQGLQFLFEYFSETQRNKGNFPGRFSGRQFSNSRSEMNVSTLELGDSALYLCASSFGTHNEQFFGPGTRLTVL.

This clone was counted between two and nine times. The CDR3 DNA follows: TGTGCCAGCAGCCCCGGGGGAGAGAACACTGAAGCTTTCTTT. This sequence encodes CASSPGGENTEAFF. This chain connects TRBV5-8 to TRBJ1-1, with a weak D call TRBD1 (5 bases). Germline CDR1 reads SGHTS; CDR2 reads YDEGEE. The CDR3 spans 14 residues. The germline V and J ends were trimmed by 4 bases and 1 base, with 11 bases remaining between them. The whole variable domain, filled in from reference TRBV5-8 and TRBJ1-1, reads EAGVTQSPTHLIKTRGQQATLRCSPISGHTSVYWYQQALGLGLQFLLWYDEGEERNRGNFPPRFSGRQFPNYSSELNVNALELEDSALYLCASSPGGENTEAFFGQGTRLTVV.